A selection of T cell receptor beta chains follows, all from one sample in a study of cytomegalovirus exposure and HLA in healthy donors. Only in-frame clones appear in the TCRdb table, and some are missing; sequencing was by immunoSEQ multiplex PCR. Of around 150,000 clones detected, 76% appear once; the ten largest clones hold 1.8%. Source material: PBMCs. These receptor sequences come from a man in his forties or fifties in good health and CMV-seronegative. CDR3s include the opening cysteine and the closing phenylalanine or tryptophan. A D gene is named only where the DNA matches it firmly. Rows give clone size only sometimes, using once, few, many, or a class for an expanded clone.

J gene | D gene | clone size | V gene | CDR3 protein | CDR3 DNA
TRBJ2-1 | TRBD2 | once | TRBV11-2 | CASSPRTSGGLSSYNEQFF | TGTGCCAGCAGCCCACGGACTAGCGGGGGTCTGAGCTCCTACAATGAGCAGTTCTTC
TRBJ1-1 | TRBD1 | . | TRBV18 | CASSPAGGRGNTEAFF | TGTGCCAGCTCACCCGCAGGGGGCCGAGGGAACACTGAAGCTTTCTTT
TRBJ2-5 | . | . | TRBV5-6 | CASSFTRLQETQYF | TGTGCCAGCAGCTTTACTAGACTTCAAGAGACCCAGTACTTC
TRBJ2-7 | TRBD2 | few | TRBV7-9 | CASSSTSGYEQYF | TGTGCCAGCAGCTCCACTAGCGGCTACGAGCAGTACTTC
TRBJ1-4 | . | . | TRBV28 | CASSLYGGGNEKLFF | TGTGCCAGCAGTTTATATGGTGGGGGGAATGAAAAACTGTTTTTT
TRBJ2-7 | . | . | TRBV5-6 | CASSLRVPYEQYF | TGTGCCAGCAGCTTGAGAGTCCCCTACGAGCAGTACTTC
TRBJ2-3 | . | . | TRBV7-9 | CASSRGGLGDTQYF | TGTGCCAGCAGCAGGGGGGGGCTTGGTGATACGCAGTATTTT
TRBJ2-7 | . | few | TRBV28 | CASSPTSRAMSSYEQYF | TGTGCCAGCAGTCCTACTTCCAGGGCAATGAGCTCCTACGAGCAGTACTTC
TRBJ2-7 | TRBD1 | few | TRBV10-3 | CAISPDRGSYEQYF | TGTGCCATCAGCCCCGACAGGGGGTCCTACGAGCAGTACTTC
TRBJ1-5 | . | few | TRBV28 | CASSMGGESNQPQHF | TGTGCCAGCAGCATGGGGGGAGAAAGCAATCAGCCCCAGCATTTT
TRBJ1-5 | . | . | TRBV6-1 | CASTDSVADQPQHF | TGTGCCAGCACCGACAGCGTCGCTGATCAGCCCCAGCATTTT
TRBJ2-6 | . | few | TRBV5-4 | CASSLQLYLSGANVLTF | TGTGCCAGCAGCTTGCAACTTTACCTCTCTGGGGCCAACGTCCTGACTTTC
TRBJ1-5 | . | . | TRBV20-1 | CSALIQPAQHF | TGCAGTGCCCTAATACAGCCAGCCCAGCATTTT
TRBJ2-7 | TRBD2 | . | TRBV28 | CASSPSSGFTRSSYEQYF | TGTGCCAGCAGTCCTTCTAGCGGATTTACACGGAGCTCCTACGAGCAGTACTTC
TRBJ2-2 | . | once | TRBV7-7 | CASSPSPGFTGELFF | TGTGCCAGCAGCCCCAGCCCGGGTTTCACCGGGGAGCTGTTTTTT
TRBJ2-5 | . | . | TRBV7-8 | CASSLRGSAFQETQYF | TGTGCCAGCAGCCTGCGCGGTAGCGCCTTCCAAGAGACCCAGTACTTC
TRBJ1-1 | TRBD1 | . | TRBV11-2 | CASSSTGAGAEAFF | TGTGCCAGCAGCTCCACAGGGGCCGGGGCTGAAGCTTTCTTT
TRBJ1-5 | TRBD1 | . | TRBV11-2 | CASSMGTGLPNQPQHF | TGTGCCAGCAGCATGGGGACAGGTCTTCCTAATCAGCCCCAGCATTTT
TRBJ2-7 | TRBD2 | . | TRBV19 | CASRHLAGVYEQYF | TGTGCCAGTAGGCATCTAGCGGGAGTGTACGAGCAGTACTTC
TRBJ2-7 | TRBD2 | . | TRBV11-2 | CASSPLAGGRNYEQYF | TGTGCCAGCAGTCCGCTAGCGGGTGGTAGGAACTACGAGCAGTACTTC
TRBJ2-1 | . | . | TRBV19 | CASTRYTGTRKDNEQFF | TGTGCCAGTACCCGATACACCGGGACTCGAAAAGACAATGAGCAGTTCTTC
TRBJ2-7 | . | . | TRBV27 | CASSLKQGGSYEQYF | TGTGCCAGCAGTTTGAAACAGGGAGGGTCCTACGAGCAGTACTTC
TRBJ2-1 | TRBD2 | . | TRBV18 | CASSPLLAGLWNEQFF | TGTGCCAGCTCACCCCTACTAGCGGGGCTCTGGAATGAGCAGTTCTTC
TRBJ1-4 | . | few | TRBV6-5 | CASSEEQINEKLFF | TGTGCCAGCAGTGAAGAACAGATTAATGAAAAACTGTTTTTT
TRBJ2-2 | . | . | TRBV5-1 | CASSLGLLRDRGAVF | TGCGCCAGCAGCCTCGGACTTCTGCGGGACCGGGGAGCTGTTTTT
TRBJ2-1 | TRBD2 | . | TRBV28 | CACGGSGRYNEQFF | TGTGCCTGCGGGGGTAGCGGGAGATACAATGAGCAGTTCTTC
TRBJ2-1 | . | few | TRBV6-6 | CASSYLGSNEQFF | TGTGCCAGCAGTTACCTGGGCTCCAATGAGCAGTTCTTC
TRBJ2-7 | . | . | TRBV19 | CASSMAGAYEQYF | TGTGCCAGTAGTATGGCAGGGGCCTACGAGCAGTACTTC
TRBJ1-2 | . | . | TRBV7-9 | CSSSSPRDYGYTF | TGTTCCAGCAGCTCTCCCAGGGACTATGGCTACACCTTC
TRBJ2-1 | TRBD1 | . | TRBV7-8 | CASSSPSTGTGGSGEQFF | TGTGCCAGCAGCTCCCCCTCTACCGGGACAGGGGGGTCGGGTGAGCAGTTCTTC
TRBJ1-4 | TRBD1 | . | TRBV6-5 | CASSWTGSNEKLFF | TGTGCCAGCAGCTGGACAGGGTCCAACGAAAAACTGTTTTTT
TRBJ1-2 | TRBD1 | once | TRBV14 | CASSQKSDRGGYGYTF | TGTGCCAGCAGCCAAAAAAGTGACAGGGGCGGGTATGGCTACACCTTC
TRBJ1-1 | . | few | TRBV2 | CASSEQGYDTEAFF | TGTGCCAGCAGTGAACAGGGGTATGACACTGAAGCTTTCTTT
TRBJ1-1 | . | . | TRBV13 | CASSLWWEGEAFF | TGTGCCAGCAGCTTATGGTGGGAGGGTGAAGCTTTCTTT
TRBJ2-3 | . | . | TRBV18 | CASSPRAGAQDTQYF | TGTGCCAGCTCACCCCGGGCAGGGGCACAAGATACGCAGTATTTT
TRBJ2-7 | . | . | TRBV28 | CAIARDVSYEQYF | TGTGCCATCGCCCGGGATGTGTCCTACGAGCAGTACTTC
TRBJ2-2 | TRBD2 | . | TRBV9 | CASSVLGGAGTGELFF | TGTGCCAGCAGCGTCCTCGGGGGGGCCGGCACCGGGGAGCTGTTTTTT
TRBJ2-7 | TRBD1 | . | TRBV10-2 | CASSGGGQGLPYEQYF | TGCGCCAGCAGTGGCGGAGGACAGGGGCTCCCGTACGAGCAGTACTTC
TRBJ2-3 | . | once | TRBV25-1 | CASSVGGTDTQYF | TGTGCCAGCAGTGTTGGAGGGACAGATACGCAGTATTTT
TRBJ2-1 | . | . | TRBV9 | CASSVLQGSHNEQFF | TGTGCCAGCAGCGTATTACAGGGTTCCCACAATGAGCAGTTCTTC
TRBJ2-7 | . | once | TRBV5-4 | CASSLAGTHAYEQYF | TGTGCCAGCAGCTTGGCGGGGACACATGCCTACGAGCAGTACTTC
TRBJ2-1 | TRBD2 | . | TRBV27 | CASSPRLAGDWNEQFF | TGTGCCAGCAGTCCCCGACTAGCGGGAGACTGGAATGAGCAGTTCTTC
TRBJ2-7 | . | . | TRBV6-5 | CASSYSGSGSYEQYF | TGTGCCAGCAGTTATTCGGGCAGCGGCTCCTACGAGCAGTACTTC
TRBJ1-5 | TRBD1 | once | TRBV18 | CASSPQPGTGGNQPQHF | TGTGCCAGCTCACCCCAACCTGGGACAGGAGGAAATCAGCCCCAGCATTTT
TRBJ1-2 | TRBD1 | . | TRBV6-5 | CASRRTGNYGYTF | TGTGCCAGCAGAAGGACAGGGAACTATGGCTACACCTTC
TRBJ1-6 | . | . | TRBV23-1 | CASSQSLVTGYNSPLHF | TGCGCCAGCAGTCAATCTTTGGTAACAGGCTATAATTCACCCCTCCACTTT